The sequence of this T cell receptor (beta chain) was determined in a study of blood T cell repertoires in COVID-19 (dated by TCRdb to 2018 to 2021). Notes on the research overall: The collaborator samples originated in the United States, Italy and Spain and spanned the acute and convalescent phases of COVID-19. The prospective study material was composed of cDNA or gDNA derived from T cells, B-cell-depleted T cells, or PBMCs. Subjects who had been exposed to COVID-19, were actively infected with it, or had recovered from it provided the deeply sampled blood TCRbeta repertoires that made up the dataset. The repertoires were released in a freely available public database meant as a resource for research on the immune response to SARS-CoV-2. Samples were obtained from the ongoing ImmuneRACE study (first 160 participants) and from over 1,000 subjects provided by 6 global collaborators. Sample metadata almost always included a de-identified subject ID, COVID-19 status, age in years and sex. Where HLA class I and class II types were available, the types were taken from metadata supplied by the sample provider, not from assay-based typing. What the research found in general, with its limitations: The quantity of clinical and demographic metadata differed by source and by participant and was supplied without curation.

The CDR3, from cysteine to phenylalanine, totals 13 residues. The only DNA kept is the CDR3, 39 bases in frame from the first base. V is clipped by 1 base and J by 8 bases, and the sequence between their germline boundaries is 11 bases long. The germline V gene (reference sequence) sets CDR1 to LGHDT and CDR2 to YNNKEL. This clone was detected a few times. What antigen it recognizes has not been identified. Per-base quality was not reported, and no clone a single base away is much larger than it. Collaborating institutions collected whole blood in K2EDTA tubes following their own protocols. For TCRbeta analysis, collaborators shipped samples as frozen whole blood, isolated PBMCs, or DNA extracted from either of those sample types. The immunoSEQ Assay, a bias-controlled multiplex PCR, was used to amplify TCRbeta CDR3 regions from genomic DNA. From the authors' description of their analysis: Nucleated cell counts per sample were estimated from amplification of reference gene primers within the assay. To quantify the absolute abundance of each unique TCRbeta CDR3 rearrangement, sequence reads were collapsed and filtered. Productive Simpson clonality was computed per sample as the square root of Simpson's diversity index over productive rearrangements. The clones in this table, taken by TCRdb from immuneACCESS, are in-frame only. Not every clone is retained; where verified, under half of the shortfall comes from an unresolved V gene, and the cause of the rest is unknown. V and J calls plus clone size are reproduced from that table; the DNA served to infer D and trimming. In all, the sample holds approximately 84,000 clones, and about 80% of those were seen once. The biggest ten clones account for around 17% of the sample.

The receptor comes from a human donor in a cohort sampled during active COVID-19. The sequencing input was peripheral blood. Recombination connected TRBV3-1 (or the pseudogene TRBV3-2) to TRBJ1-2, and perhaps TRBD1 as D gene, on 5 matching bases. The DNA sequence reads TGTGCCAGCAGCCAAGGTTCAGGGTGGGGCTACACCTTC. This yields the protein CASSQGSGWGYTF.